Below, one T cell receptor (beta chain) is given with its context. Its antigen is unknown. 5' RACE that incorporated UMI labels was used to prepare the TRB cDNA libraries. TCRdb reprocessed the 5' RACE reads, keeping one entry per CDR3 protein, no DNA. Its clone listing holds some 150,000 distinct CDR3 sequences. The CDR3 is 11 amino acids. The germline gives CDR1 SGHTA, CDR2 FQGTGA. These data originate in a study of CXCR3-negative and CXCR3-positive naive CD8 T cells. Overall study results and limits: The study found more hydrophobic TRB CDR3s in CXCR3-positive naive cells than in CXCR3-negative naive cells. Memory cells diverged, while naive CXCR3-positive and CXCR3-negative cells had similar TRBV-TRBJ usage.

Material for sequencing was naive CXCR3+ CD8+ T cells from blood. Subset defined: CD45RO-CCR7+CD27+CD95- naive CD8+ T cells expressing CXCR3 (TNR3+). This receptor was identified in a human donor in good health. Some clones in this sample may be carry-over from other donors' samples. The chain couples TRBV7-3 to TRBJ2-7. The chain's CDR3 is CASRAVREQYF.